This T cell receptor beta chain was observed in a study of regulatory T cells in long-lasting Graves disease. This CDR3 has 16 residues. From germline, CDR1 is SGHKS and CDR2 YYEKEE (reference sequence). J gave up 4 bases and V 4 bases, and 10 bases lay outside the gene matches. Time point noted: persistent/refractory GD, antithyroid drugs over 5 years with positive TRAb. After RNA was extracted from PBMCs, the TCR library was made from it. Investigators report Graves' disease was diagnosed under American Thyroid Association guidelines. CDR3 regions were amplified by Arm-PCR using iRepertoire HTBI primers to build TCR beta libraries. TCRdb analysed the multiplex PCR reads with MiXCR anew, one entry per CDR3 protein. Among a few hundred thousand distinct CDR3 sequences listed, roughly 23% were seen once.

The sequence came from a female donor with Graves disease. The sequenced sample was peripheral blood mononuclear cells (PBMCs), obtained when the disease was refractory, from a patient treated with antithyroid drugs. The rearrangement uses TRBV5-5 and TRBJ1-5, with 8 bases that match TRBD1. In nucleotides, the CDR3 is TGTGCCAGCAGCGTGGACAGGGTCTCGGCAAATCAGCCCCAGCATTTT. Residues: CASSVDRVSANQPQHF.